These T cell receptor beta chains were read from a single sample in a study of blood T cells in healthy people across ages. TCRdb re-derived calls from the 5' RACE reads in MiXCR, one entry per CDR3 protein. The table records hundreds of thousands of distinct CDR3 sequences, about 34% of them present only once. The sample was blood. The source of these receptors is a woman aged 80 or over in good health. The CDR3 runs from the conserved cysteine through the conserved F or W. D genes are given only for firm matches. Clone size is shown for a subset of rows, as once, few, many or a class of expanded clone.

TRBJ1-4	many	NA	TRBV7-8	CASSYLIDPRDNHEKLFF	TGTGCCAGCAGCTACCTTATAGACCCCCGGGACAACCATGAAAAACTGTTTTTT
TRBJ1-2	few	NA	TRBV30	CAWSLTGGYTF	TGTGCCTGGAGCCTGACGGGGGGCTACACCTTC
TRBJ1-5	few	NA	TRBV24-1	CATSGGTGQPQHF	TGTGCCACCAGTGGTGGGACGGGGCAGCCCCAGCATTTT
TRBJ2-1	many	NA	TRBV7-9	CASSPQADYNEQFF	TGTGCCAGCAGCCCCCAGGCCGACTACAATGAGCAGTTCTTC
TRBJ2-5	NA	TRBD2	TRBV7-8	CASSADFGTSGGTNLVQETQYF	TGTGCCAGCAGCGCCGATTTCGGGACTAGCGGGGGGACCAATCTTGTACAGGAGACCCAGTACTTC
TRBJ2-1	many	TRBD2	TRBV4-2	CASSQGDVGSGGAYEQFF	TGTGCCAGCAGCCAAGGGGACGTTGGGAGCGGGGGGGCGTATGAGCAGTTCTTC
TRBJ1-1	few	NA	TRBV2	CASRTTGRAEAFF	TGTGCCAGCAGAACCACAGGGCGAGCGGAAGCTTTCTTT
TRBJ2-3	NA	TRBD2	TRBV3-1	CASTWASGSSTDTQYF	TGTGCCAGCACTTGGGCTAGCGGGTCGAGCACAGATACGCAGTATTTT
TRBJ2-4	NA	NA	TRBV7-2	CANRGTQQYF	TGTGCCAACCGGGGGACACAGCAGTACTTC
TRBJ2-5	few	TRBD2	TRBV3-1	CASSQGEAGKETQYF	TGTGCCAGCAGCCAAGGAGAAGCGGGGAAAGAGACCCAGTACTTC
TRBJ2-7	few	TRBD2	TRBV7-9	CASSTSGSHEQYF	TGTGCCAGCAGCACTAGCGGGAGCCACGAGCAGTACTTC
TRBJ2-5	few	NA	TRBV4-2	CASSQVLQRYQETQYF	TGTGCCAGCAGCCAAGTTCTACAGCGCTACCAAGAGACCCAGTACTTC
TRBJ1-1	NA	TRBD1	TRBV10-3	CAIRETGVGAFF	TGTGCCATCAGGGAGACAGGGGTAGGCGCTTTCTTT
TRBJ2-7	many	TRBD1	TRBV28	CASSWGGDRGPQSRQYF	TGTGCCAGCAGTTGGGGGGGGGACAGGGGGCCCCAATCCCGGCAGTACTTC
TRBJ2-3	NA	TRBD1	TRBV12-3/TRBV12-4	CASSSTGGPSADTQYF	TGTGCCAGCAGTTCAACAGGGGGCCCGAGCGCAGATACGCAGTATTTT
TRBJ2-5	many	NA	TRBV6-2/TRBV6-3	CASNRGAETQYF	TGTGCCAGCAATCGGGGAGCAGAGACCCAGTACTTC
TRBJ1-1	NA	TRBD1	TRBV13	CASSSTGDAVATEAFF	TGTGCCAGCAGCTCTACAGGGGACGCGGTTGCGACTGAAGCTTTCTTT
TRBJ2-7	NA	NA	TRBV29-1	CSVLRQGRYEQYF	TGCAGCGTACTTCGGCAGGGGCGTTACGAGCAGTACTTC
TRBJ1-5	few	NA	TRBV19	CASRTTDSPNQPQHF	TGTGCCAGTAGGACTACGGACAGCCCGAATCAGCCCCAGCATTTT
TRBJ1-1	few	NA	TRBV12-1	CARKIPGQLNTEAFF	TGTGCCAGAAAGATACCGGGACAGTTGAACACTGAAGCTTTCTTT
TRBJ2-3	NA	NA	TRBV27	CASSFSGNTDTQYF	TGTGCCAGCAGTTTTTCGGGGAACACAGATACGCAGTATTTT
TRBJ2-3	many	NA	TRBV29-1	CSVEGMADTQYF	TGCAGCGTTGAAGGGATGGCAGATACGCAGTATTTT
TRBJ2-2	NA	NA	TRBV5-1	CASSLAGIRGTGELFF	TGCGCCAGCAGCTTGGCTGGGATCCGGGGGACCGGGGAGCTGTTTTTT
TRBJ2-7	NA	NA	TRBV5-1	CASSPGQYYEQYF	TGCGCCAGCAGCCCAGGACAGTACTACGAGCAGTACTTC
TRBJ1-1	NA	NA	TRBV5-4	CASSWTDMNTEAFF	TGTGCCAGCAGCTGGACGGACATGAACACTGAAGCTTTCTTT
TRBJ1-1	many	TRBD1	TRBV7-2	CASSITGGVNTEAFF	TGTGCCAGCAGTATTACAGGGGGAGTGAACACTGAAGCTTTCTTT
TRBJ1-6	few	NA	TRBV3-1	CASSQDTNRVPPLHF	TGTGCCAGCAGCCAAGATACGAACAGGGTCCCACCCCTCCACTTT
TRBJ1-6	few	NA	TRBV7-9	CASSFAGPLHF	TGTGCCAGCAGCTTCGCCGGTCCCCTCCACTTT
TRBJ2-5	NA	TRBD1	TRBV5-1	CASSHGQAQETQYF	TGCGCCAGCAGCCACGGACAGGCCCAAGAGACCCAGTACTTC
TRBJ2-5	NA	NA	TRBV20-1	CSASPGVRETQYF	TGCAGTGCTAGTCCGGGGGTGCGGGAGACCCAGTACTTC
TRBJ2-6	few	NA	TRBV7-3	CASSSRTTFPPGANVRTF	TGTGCCAGCAGCTCCCGGACTACTTTCCCCCCTGGGGCCAACGTCCGGACTTTC
TRBJ2-1	many	TRBD2	TRBV5-5	CASSWGGSYNEQFF	TGTGCCAGCAGCTGGGGGGGCTCCTACAATGAGCAGTTCTTC
TRBJ1-6	few	NA	TRBV7-2	CASSFPRGGSPPHF	TGTGCCAGCAGCTTCCCCAGGGGTGGATCACCCCCCCACTTT
TRBJ1-1	few	NA	TRBV4-2	CASSPRAGIWTEAFF	TGTGCCAGCAGCCCCCGGGCGGGAATTTGGACTGAAGCTTTCTTT
TRBJ2-5	many	TRBD2	TRBV7-2	CASSLGLAEGETQYF	TGTGCCAGCAGCTTAGGTCTAGCGGAGGGGGAGACCCAGTACTTC
TRBJ1-4	NA	NA	TRBV7-2	CASSYDSATSEKLFF	TGTGCCAGCAGCTACGACAGTGCAACTAGTGAAAAACTGTTTTTT
TRBJ2-7	NA	TRBD2	TRBV12-3/TRBV12-4	CAGSLGGGAYEQYF	TGTGCCGGCAGTTTAGGCGGGGGGGCCTACGAGCAGTACTTC
TRBJ1-1	few	TRBD1	TRBV20-1	CSAETGKGAGTEAFF	TGCAGTGCCGAGACAGGGAAGGGTGCGGGTACTGAAGCTTTCTTT
TRBJ2-1	many	TRBD2	TRBV3-1	CASSQFSGGAGNEQFF	TGTGCCAGCAGCCAATTTAGCGGGGGGGCCGGAAATGAGCAGTTCTTC
TRBJ2-4	many	NA	TRBV6-2/TRBV6-3	CASSYSSGTSAKNIQYF	TGTGCCAGCAGTTACTCATCCGGGACATCAGCCAAAAACATTCAGTACTTC
TRBJ2-5	NA	TRBD1	TRBV6-5	CASGTGQRSLTQYF	TGTGCCAGCGGTACGGGACAGAGGTCGCTGACCCAGTACTTC
TRBJ2-1	NA	NA	TRBV5-1	CASSFDRRYNEQFF	TGCGCCAGCAGCTTTGATCGCCGATACAATGAGCAGTTCTTC
TRBJ1-6	NA	NA	TRBV20-1	CSASTGLDSPLHF	TGCAGTGCTAGTACAGGCTTGGACTCACCCCTCCACTTT
TRBJ1-4	many	TRBD1	TRBV4-2	CASSPGDSEKLFF	TGTGCCAGCAGCCCAGGGGACAGCGAAAAACTGTTTTTT
TRBJ2-7	NA	NA	TRBV7-2	CASSLGAGRSYEQYF	TGTGCCAGCAGCTTAGGGGCCGGACGCTCCTACGAGCAGTACTTC
TRBJ1-1	NA	NA	TRBV6-1	CASRLGITEAFF	TGTGCCAGCAGGTTAGGCATAACTGAAGCTTTCTTT
TRBJ2-3	few	TRBD2	TRBV27	CASSPWTGTRQNTDTQYF	TGTGCCAGCAGTCCGTGGACCGGGACTAGACAAAACACAGATACGCAGTATTTT
TRBJ2-5	many	NA	TRBV3-1	CASSQDLRTQETQYF	TGTGCCAGCAGCCAAGATCTAAGAACCCAAGAGACCCAGTACTTC
TRBJ2-5	many	NA	TRBV4-1	CASSQQGSNRMETQYF	TGCGCCAGCAGCCAACAGGGGTCCAATCGGATGGAGACCCAGTACTTC
TRBJ2-1	NA	NA	TRBV7-2	CASSLSGTYNEQFF	TGTGCCAGCAGCTTATCCGGAACCTACAATGAGCAGTTCTTC
TRBJ2-1	many	TRBD2	TRBV3-1	CASSQTSGGNPSEQFF	TGTGCCAGCAGCCAAACTAGCGGGGGGAACCCAAGTGAGCAGTTCTTC
TRBJ1-2	few	TRBD1	TRBV28	CASSTGGTGGGYTF	TGTGCCAGCAGTACCGGGGGGACAGGGGGTGGCTACACCTTC
TRBJ2-1	many	TRBD2	TRBV19	CASSRPSLAGELEQFF	TGTGCCAGTAGCCGCCCTTCCCTAGCGGGGGAATTAGAGCAGTTCTTC